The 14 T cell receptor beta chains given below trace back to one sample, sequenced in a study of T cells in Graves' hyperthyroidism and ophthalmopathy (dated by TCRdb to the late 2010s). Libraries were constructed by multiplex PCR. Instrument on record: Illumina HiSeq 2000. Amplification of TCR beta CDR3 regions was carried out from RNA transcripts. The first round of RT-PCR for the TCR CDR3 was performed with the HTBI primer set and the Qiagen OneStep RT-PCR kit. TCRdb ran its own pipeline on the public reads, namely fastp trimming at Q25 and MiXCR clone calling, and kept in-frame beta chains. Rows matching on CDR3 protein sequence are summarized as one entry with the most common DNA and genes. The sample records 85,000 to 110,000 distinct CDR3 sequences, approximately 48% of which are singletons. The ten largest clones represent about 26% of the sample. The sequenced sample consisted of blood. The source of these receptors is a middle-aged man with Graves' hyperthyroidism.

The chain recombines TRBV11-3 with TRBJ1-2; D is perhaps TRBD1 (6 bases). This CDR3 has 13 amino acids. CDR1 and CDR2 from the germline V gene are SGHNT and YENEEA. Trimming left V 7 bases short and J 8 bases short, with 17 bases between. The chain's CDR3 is CASTGAGGVGYTF. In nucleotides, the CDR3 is TGTGCCAGCACAGGGGCGGGAGGAGTGGGCTACACCTTC. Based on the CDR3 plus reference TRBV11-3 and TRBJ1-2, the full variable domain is EAGVVQSPRYKIIEKKQPVAFWCNPISGHNTLYWYLQNLGQGPELLIRYENEEAVDDSQLPKDRFSAERLKGVDSTLKIQPAELGDSAVYLCASTGAGGVGYTFGSGTRLTVV.

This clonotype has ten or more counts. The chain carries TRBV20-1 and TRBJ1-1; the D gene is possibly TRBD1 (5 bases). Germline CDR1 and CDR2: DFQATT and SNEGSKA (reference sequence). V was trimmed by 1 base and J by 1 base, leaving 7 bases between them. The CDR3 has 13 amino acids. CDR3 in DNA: TGCAGTGCTAGAGGGGGGACGAACACTGAAGCTTTCTTT. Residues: CSARGGTNTEAFF.

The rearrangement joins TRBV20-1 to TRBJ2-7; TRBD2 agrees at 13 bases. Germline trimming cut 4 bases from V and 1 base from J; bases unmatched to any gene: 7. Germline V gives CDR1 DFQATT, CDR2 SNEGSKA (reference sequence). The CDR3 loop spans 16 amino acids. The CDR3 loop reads CSAKGTSGKESYEQYF. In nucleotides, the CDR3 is TGCAGTGCTAAAGGGACTAGCGGGAAGGAGTCCTACGAGCAGTACTTC.

CDR3 sequence: CASSGGQAGRTNEAFF. The CDR3 nucleotides are TGCGCCAGCAGCGGGGGACAGGCTGGTCGGACTAATGAAGCTTTCTTT. The chain uses TRBV5-1 and TRBJ1-1, with TRBD1 matching 8 bases. This CDR3 contains 16 residues. Looked up from germline, CDR1 is SGHRS and CDR2 is YFSETQ. Losses at the gene ends were 4 bases for V and 7 bases for J; bases not matched to a gene: 15.

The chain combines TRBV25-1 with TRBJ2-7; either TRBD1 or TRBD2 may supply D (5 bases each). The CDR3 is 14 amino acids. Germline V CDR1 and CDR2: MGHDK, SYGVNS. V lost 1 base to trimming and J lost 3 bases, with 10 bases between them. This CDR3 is CASSEFQGVYEQYF. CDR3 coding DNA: TGTGCCAGCAGTGAATTTCAGGGAGTCTACGAGCAGTACTTC.

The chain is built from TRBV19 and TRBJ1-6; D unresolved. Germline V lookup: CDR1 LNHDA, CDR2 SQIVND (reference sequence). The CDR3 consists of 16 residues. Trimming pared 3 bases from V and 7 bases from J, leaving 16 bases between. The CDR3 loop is CASSIVREKLNSPLHF. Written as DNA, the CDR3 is TGTGCCAGTAGTATCGTTAGGGAGAAGCTAAATTCACCCCTCCACTTT.

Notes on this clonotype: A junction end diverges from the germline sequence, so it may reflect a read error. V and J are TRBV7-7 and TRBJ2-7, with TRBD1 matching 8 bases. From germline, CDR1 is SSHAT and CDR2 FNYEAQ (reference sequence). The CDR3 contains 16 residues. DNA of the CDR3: TGTGCTAGCAGCCCAGGGGGCTTAGGGAGATCCTACGAGCAGTACTTC. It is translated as CASSPGGLGRSYEQYF.

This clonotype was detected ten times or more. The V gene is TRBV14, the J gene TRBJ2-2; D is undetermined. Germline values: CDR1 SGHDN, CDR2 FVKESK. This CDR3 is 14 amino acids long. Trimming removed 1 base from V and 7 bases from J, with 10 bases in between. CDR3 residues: CASSQVMGSGELFF. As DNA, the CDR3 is TGTGCCAGCAGCCAAGTCATGGGAAGCGGGGAGCTGTTTTTT.

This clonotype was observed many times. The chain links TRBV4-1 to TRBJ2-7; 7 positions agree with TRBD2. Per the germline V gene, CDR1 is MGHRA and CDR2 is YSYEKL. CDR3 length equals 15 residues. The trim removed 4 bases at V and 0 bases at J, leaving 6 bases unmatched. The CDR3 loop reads CASSLSGDLSYEQYF. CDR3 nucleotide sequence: TGCGCCAGCAGCCTCAGCGGGGACCTCTCCTACGAGCAGTACTTC.

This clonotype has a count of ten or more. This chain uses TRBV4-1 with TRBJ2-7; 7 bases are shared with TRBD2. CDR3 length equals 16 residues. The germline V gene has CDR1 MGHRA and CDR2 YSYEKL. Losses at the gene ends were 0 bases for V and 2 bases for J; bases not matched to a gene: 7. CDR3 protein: CASSQDAGVGTYEQYF. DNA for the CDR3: TGCGCCAGCAGCCAAGATGCGGGAGTTGGCACCTACGAGCAGTACTTC.

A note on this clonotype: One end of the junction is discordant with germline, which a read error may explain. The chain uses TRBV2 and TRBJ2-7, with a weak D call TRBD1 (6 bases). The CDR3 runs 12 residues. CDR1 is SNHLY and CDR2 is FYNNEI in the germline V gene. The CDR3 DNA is TGTGCCAACAGTAAGCAGGGGTACGAGCAGTACTTC. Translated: CANSKQGYEQYF.

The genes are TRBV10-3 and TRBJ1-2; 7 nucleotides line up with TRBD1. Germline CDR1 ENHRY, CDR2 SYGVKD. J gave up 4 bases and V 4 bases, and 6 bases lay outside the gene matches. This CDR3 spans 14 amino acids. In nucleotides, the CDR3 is TGTGCCATCAGTGCAACCGGGACAGCCTATGGCTACACCTTC. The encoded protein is CAISATGTAYGYTF.

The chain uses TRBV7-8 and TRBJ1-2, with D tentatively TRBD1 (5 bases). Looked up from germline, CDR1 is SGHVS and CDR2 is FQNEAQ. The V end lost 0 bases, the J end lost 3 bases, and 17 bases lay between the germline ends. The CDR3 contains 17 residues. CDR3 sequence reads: CASSLAQLAGGDYGYTF. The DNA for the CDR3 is TGTGCCAGCAGCTTAGCTCAGTTAGCGGGAGGGGACTATGGCTACACCTTC.

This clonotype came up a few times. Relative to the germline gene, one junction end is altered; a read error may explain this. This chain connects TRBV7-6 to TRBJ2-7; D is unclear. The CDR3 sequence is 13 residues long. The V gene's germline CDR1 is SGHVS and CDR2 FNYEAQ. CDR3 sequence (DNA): TGTGCCAGCAGCTTAGAGGTAGCAAGCGTGCAGTGCTTC. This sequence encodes CASSLEVASVQCF.